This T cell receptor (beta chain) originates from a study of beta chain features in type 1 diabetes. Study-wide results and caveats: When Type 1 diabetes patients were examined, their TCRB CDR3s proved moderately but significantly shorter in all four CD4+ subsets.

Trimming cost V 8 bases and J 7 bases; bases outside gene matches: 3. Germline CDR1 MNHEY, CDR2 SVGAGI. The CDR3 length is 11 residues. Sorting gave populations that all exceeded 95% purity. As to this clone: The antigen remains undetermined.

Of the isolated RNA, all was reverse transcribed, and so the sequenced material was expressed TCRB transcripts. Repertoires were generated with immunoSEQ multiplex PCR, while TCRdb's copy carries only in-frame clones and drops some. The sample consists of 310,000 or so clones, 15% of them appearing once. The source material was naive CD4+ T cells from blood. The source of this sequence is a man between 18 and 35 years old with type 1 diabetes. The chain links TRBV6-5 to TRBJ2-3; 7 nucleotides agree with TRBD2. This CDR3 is CASRDYHTQYF. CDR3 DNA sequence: TGTGCCAGCCGGGACTATCATACGCAGTATTTT.